The 6 T cell receptor beta chains presented below share a single source sample, sequenced in a study of persistence of HIV-infected CD4 T cells. Cells were stimulated with overlapping HIV-1 Gag 15-mer peptides. CD40L/CD69 double-negative CD45RO-high memory CD4+ T cells were collected. No antigen has been identified for these receptors. The libraries were made with immunoSEQ version 4 in survey mode. The data were produced by immunoSEQ multiplex PCR, yet TCRdb's version contains in-frame clones alone and is incomplete. The data show about 40,000 clones, with approximately 80% seen just once and 14% held by the top ten. Sequences were derived from CD4+ T cells sorted from PBMCs after roughly 18-hour stimulation, sampled from a patient who received antiretroviral therapy. The origin of the receptors is an adult man with HIV who was CMV-seropositive.

The V call is TRBV2, the J call TRBJ2-1; D not resolved. V was trimmed by 8 bases and J by 0 bases, leaving 14 bases between them. This CDR3 contains 15 residues. Germline V gives CDR1 SNHLY, CDR2 FYNNEI. This CDR3 reads CASVGERSSYNEQFF. The CDR3 DNA is TGTGCCAGCGTAGGAGAACGCAGCTCCTACAATGAGCAGTTCTTC.

The V gene is TRBV19, the J gene TRBJ2-2, with 13 nucleotides matching TRBD2. Looked up from germline, CDR1 is LNHDA and CDR2 is SQIVND (reference sequence). CDR3 size: 16 residues. The V and J ends lost 7 bases and 5 bases, in that order; junction bases with no gene match: 7. The CDR3 protein is CASTQGLAGPTGELFF. Here the CDR3 DNA reads TGTGCCAGTACCCAGGGACTAGCGGGGCCTACCGGGGAGCTGTTTTTT.

The V gene is TRBV19, the J gene TRBJ2-2; D perhaps matches TRBD2 (5 bases). V gave up 5 bases and J gave up 6 bases, with 16 bases separating them. The CDR3 consists of 15 residues. Germline CDR1 reads LNHDA; CDR2 reads SQIVND (reference sequence). The CDR3 DNA sequence: TGTGCCAGTAGTCGGGCACCTGAGGGTCCCGGGGAGCTGTTTTTT. Translation: CASSRAPEGPGELFF.

This clone occurred once. The chain has TRBV6-5 and TRBJ2-1; D unresolved. Looked up from germline, CDR1 is MNHEY and CDR2 is SVGAGI. The CDR3 runs to 15 residues. V dropped 0 bases and J dropped 0 bases, with 6 bases sitting between them. For the CDR3, the DNA is TGTGCCAGCAGTTACTCACAGAGCTCCTACAATGAGCAGTTCTTC. Its protein is CASSYSQSSYNEQFF.

The V gene is TRBV29-1, the J gene TRBJ1-1; perhaps TRBD1 as D (5 bases). The CDR3 has 13 residues. Germline CDR1 SQVTM, CDR2 ANQGSEA. Trimming removed 7 bases at V and 3 bases at J, with 15 bases between. The CDR3 DNA reads as TGCAGCGCGGGGGTAGGGGCGCACACTGAAGCTTTCTTT. It codes for CSAGVGAHTEAFF.

The rearrangement joins TRBV4-3 to TRBJ1-5, with no clear D. This CDR3 is 13 amino acids long. Deletions cut 3 bases from V and 4 bases from J, with 7 bases between. From germline, CDR1 is LGHNA and CDR2 YSLEER. The chain's CDR3 is CASSQENNQPQHF. CDR3 in DNA: TGCGCCAGCAGCCAGGAAAATAATCAGCCCCAGCATTTT.